The 32 T cell receptor beta chains reported below all come from one sample, sequenced in a study of shared clonotypes between healthy human individuals. Sequenced by immunoSEQ multiplex PCR; TCRdb stores in-frame clones only, minus some. The table has 850,000 to 1,100,000 clones, 77% seen once. The sample comprised memory CD4+ T cells from PBMCs. Subset defined: CD45RA-negative fraction. The receptors originated from a young man in good health. Some clones in this sample may be carry-over from other donors' samples.

The rearrangement joins TRBV28 to TRBJ1-1; 7 positions match TRBD1. From germline, CDR1 is MDHEN and CDR2 SYDVKM. CDR3 length: 14 residues. V lost 7 bases and J lost 1; bases outside the gene matches: 6. The CDR3 sequence is CASTQDRRNTEAFF. CDR3 nucleotide sequence: TGTGCCAGCACCCAGGACAGGAGGAACACTGAAGCTTTCTTT.

The chain is built from TRBV19 and TRBJ1-1; D uncertain. The V gene lost 3 bases and the J gene lost 1 base, with 9 bases spanning the gap. Per the germline V gene, CDR1 is LNHDA and CDR2 is SQIVND (reference sequence). CDR3 size: 14 residues. The CDR3 bases are TGTGCCAGTAGTATTGGGGTTACGAACACTGAAGCTTTCTTT. Amino acid sequence: CASSIGVTNTEAFF.

Here the CDR3 reads CATSREGQGNEKLFF. CDR3 nucleotide sequence: TGTGCCACCAGCAGAGAGGGACAGGGGAATGAAAAACTGTTTTTT. This chain joins TRBV15 and TRBJ1-4, with TRBD1 matching over 10 bases. Unmatched junction bases numbered 0, after V lost 0 bases and J lost 5 bases. This CDR3 region has 15 residues. CDR1 and CDR2 from the germline V gene are LNHNV and YYDKDF (reference sequence). Full variable domain (rest looked up from reference TRBV15 and TRBJ1-4): DAMVIQNPRYQVTQFGKPVTLSCSQTLNHNVMYWYQQKSSQAPKLLFHYYDKDFNNEADTPDNFQSRRPNTSFCFLDIRSPGLGDTAMYLCATSREGQGNEKLFFGSGTQLSVL.

The chain employs TRBV6-6 and TRBJ2-2; no firm D call. Trimming cost V 5 bases and J 4 bases, with 14 bases left between them. Looked up from germline, CDR1 is MNHNY and CDR2 is SVGAGI (reference sequence). This CDR3 has 15 amino acids. CDR3 region: CASSTSSSITGELFF. In DNA form, the CDR3 reads TGTGCCAGCAGTACTTCCTCGTCGATCACCGGGGAGCTGTTTTTT.

The chain joins TRBV2 to TRBJ1-5; 10 nucleotides line up with TRBD1. The germline V gene has CDR1 SNHLY and CDR2 FYNNEI. There are 15 residues in the CDR3. V was clipped by 6 bases and J by 4 bases; unmatched bases: 6. CDR3 coding DNA: TGTGCCAGCAGCCGGGACAGGGGAAGGAATCAGCCCCAGCATTTT. This sequence encodes CASSRDRGRNQPQHF.

This clone was seen only once. J is TRBJ2-2 and V is TRBV5-1, with TRBD2 identical over 15 bases. Per the germline V gene, CDR1 is SGHRS and CDR2 is YFSETQ. The V gene end was trimmed by 0 bases and the J gene end by 7 bases; junction bases not matched to a gene: 4. The CDR3 extends over 17 amino acids. Here the CDR3 reads CASSLGTSGRAVGELFF. The DNA for the CDR3 is TGCGCCAGCAGCTTGGGGACTAGCGGGAGGGCCGTCGGGGAGCTGTTTTTT.

This clone appeared once. V is TRBV30 and J is TRBJ2-5; 12 positions agree with TRBD2. V dropped 0 bases and J dropped 7; count of bases not matched to a gene: 9. Germline CDR1 is GTSNPN and CDR2 is SVGIG (reference sequence). CDR3 length: 16 residues. The CDR3 spells CAWSVRASGRGATQYF. CDR3 coding DNA: TGTGCCTGGAGTGTAAGGGCTAGCGGGAGGGGAGCGACCCAGTACTTC.

In its sample, this clone was seen a few times. V is TRBV7-2 and J is TRBJ1-2; D unresolved. The V end lost 4 bases, the J end lost 4 bases, and 13 bases lay between the germline ends. Germline lookup yields CDR1 SGHTA and CDR2 FQGNSA. The CDR3 runs 14 residues. CDR3 region: CASSSRAAGYGYTF. CDR3 nucleotides: TGTGCCAGCAGCTCTAGGGCGGCAGGCTATGGCTACACCTTC.

DNA for the CDR3: TGTGCCAGCAGCCTGGTCCAGGATCAGGAACGGGGATCCTACAATGAGCAGTTCTTC. Its protein is CASSLVQDQERGSYNEQFF. The J gene is TRBJ2-1, the V gene TRBV5-8; D is possibly TRBD2 (5 bases). CDR3 size: 19 residues. CDR1 is SGHTS, CDR2 YDEGEE, per germline. Trimming stripped 4 bases from V and 1 base from J, with 24 bases between.

The genes are TRBV7-2 and TRBJ1-2; tentative D call: TRBD1 (5 bases). The CDR3 loop spans 14 amino acids. V gave up 5 bases and J gave up 1 base, with 11 bases separating them. CDR1 and CDR2 (germline): SGHTA, FQGNSA. In DNA form, the CDR3 reads TGTGCCAGCAGCCCTCGGGGCCTTAACTATGGCTACACCTTC. This codes for CASSPRGLNYGYTF.

The V and J genes are TRBV18 and TRBJ1-4; D possibly corresponds to TRBD1 (5 bases). Trimming pared 5 bases from V and 5 bases from J, leaving 18 bases between. CDR1 and CDR2 (germline): KGHSH, LQKENI. The CDR3 has 16 amino acids. The CDR3 DNA follows: TGTGCCAGCTCAACTTTGCCGGGACTTCGGAATGAAAAACTGTTTTTT. Translating it yields CASSTLPGLRNEKLFF. Using reference TRBV18 and TRBJ1-4 for the parts outside the CDR3, the full variable domain is NAGVMQNPRHLVRRRGQEARLRCSPMKGHSHVYWYRQLPEEGLKFMVYLQKENIIDESGMPKERFSAEFPKEGPSILRIQQVVRGDSAAYFCASSTLPGLRNEKLFFGSGTQLSVL.

As concerns this clone: A far larger clone is one base from this, pointing to a likely read error. This chain joins TRBV28 and TRBJ2-7; the D gene is possibly TRBD1 (5 bases). Germline V gene lookup returns CDR1 MDHEN and CDR2 SYDVKM. Trimming removed 4 bases from V and 0 bases from J, with 16 bases in between. The CDR3 is 16 residues long. The CDR3 sequence: CASSYKWTLASYEQYF. For the CDR3, the DNA is TGTGCCAGCAGTTACAAGTGGACATTGGCCTCCTACGAGCAGTACTTC.

The rearrangement links TRBV27 to TRBJ1-2; 7 bases fit TRBD1. J gave up 0 bases and V 4 bases, and 11 bases lay outside the gene matches. The CDR3 has 17 residues. Germline loops: CDR1 MNHEY, CDR2 SMNVEV (reference sequence). Here the CDR3 reads CASSSQPGGVANYGYTF. DNA for the CDR3: TGTGCCAGCAGTTCCCAACCAGGGGGAGTAGCTAACTATGGCTACACCTTC.

Note on this clone: A much larger clone differs by one base, so this may be a read error. The CDR3 nucleotides are TGCAGCGCTATCCCAATGAACACTGAAGCTTTCTTT. This gives the protein CSAIPMNTEAFF. The chain joins TRBV29-1 to TRBJ1-1; D is unresolved. This CDR3 contains 12 residues. Trimming took off 7 bases at V and 0 bases at J, with 9 bases between the two ends. Germline loops: CDR1 SQVTM, CDR2 ANQGSEA.

This clone was counted ten times or more. The same CDR3 can be traced to other DNA sequences in this sample. The V and J genes are TRBV6-1 and TRBJ1-1, with D hard to call. In germline, CDR1 is MNHNS, CDR2 SASEGT. V lost 1 base to trimming and J lost 1 base, with 7 bases between them. The CDR3 runs to 14 residues. CDR3 nucleotides: TGTGCCAGCAGTGAAGGCTTCAGGAACACTGAAGCTTTCTTT. Translation gives CASSEGFRNTEAFF.

The rearrangement uses TRBV7-2 and TRBJ2-1; D unclear. This CDR3 has 15 residues. Germline CDR1 SGHTA, CDR2 FQGNSA. V shed 5 bases and J shed 2 bases, with 13 bases lying between them. The CDR3 loop is CASSPKAGTYNEQFF. For the CDR3, the DNA is TGTGCCAGCAGCCCAAAGGCAGGTACCTACAATGAGCAGTTCTTC.

This clone has at least ten counts. The sample holds other DNA sequences that translate to the same CDR3. The V and J genes are TRBV11-2 and TRBJ2-7, with D unclear. Germline V CDR1 and CDR2: SGHAT, FQNNGV. Trimming left V 1 base short and J 0 bases short, with 7 bases between. This CDR3 has 14 residues. The DNA for the CDR3 is TGTGCCAGCAGCTTAGTGACGGTCTCCTACGAGCAGTACTTC. Amino acids: CASSLVTVSYEQYF.

J is TRBJ1-1 and V is TRBV4-1; the D gene is possibly TRBD1 (5 bases). Germline loops: CDR1 MGHRA, CDR2 YSYEKL. V was shortened by 5 bases and J by 1 base, with 11 bases between the two germline ends. CDR3 length equals 14 residues. In DNA, the CDR3 is TGCGCCAGCAGCTTTCGTGGACAGAACACTGAAGCTTTCTTT. Its protein product is CASSFRGQNTEAFF.

The chain uses TRBV9 and TRBJ2-5, with 8 bases lining up with TRBD1. V lost 3 bases, J lost 5 bases, and 9 bases stayed unmatched. The CDR3 consists of 15 residues. The germline CDR1 and CDR2 sequences are SGDLS and YYNGEE. CDR3 in DNA: TGTGCCAGCAGCGCAGGGGGCGGCCCTAGCGAGACCCAGTACTTC. Protein sequence: CASSAGGGPSETQYF.

The chain carries TRBV6-6 and TRBJ2-4, with a tentative D call TRBD1 (6 bases). V gave up 2 bases and J gave up 1 base, with 12 bases separating them. Germline CDR1 reads MNHNY; CDR2 reads SVGAGI (reference sequence). The CDR3 length is 16 residues. The CDR3 DNA is TGTGCCAGCAGTTACCCCTCTACAGGGGCCAAAAACATTCAGTACTTC. Translation: CASSYPSTGAKNIQYF.

The chain couples TRBV7-2 to TRBJ2-1, with 7 positions matching TRBD2. Looked up from germline, CDR1 is SGHTA and CDR2 is FQGNSA. Germline trimming cut 6 bases from V and 10 bases from J; bases unmatched to any gene: 6. CDR3 size: 12 residues. CDR3 residues: CASSRGGLEQFF. For the CDR3, the DNA is TGTGCCAGCAGTAGGGGAGGGCTGGAGCAGTTCTTC.

This clone occurred many times. The chain employs TRBV5-1 and TRBJ1-1; tentatively, D is TRBD1 (5 bases). The V end lost 4 bases, the J end lost 1 base, and 14 bases lay between the germline ends. The germline V gene has CDR1 SGHRS and CDR2 YFSETQ. This CDR3 contains 15 residues. CDR3 DNA: TGCGCCAGCAGCCCGGGGAATCAGGGGAACACTGAAGCTTTCTTT. Translated: CASSPGNQGNTEAFF. Drawing the rest from reference TRBV5-1 and TRBJ1-1, the complete variable domain is KAGVTQTPRYLIKTRGQQVTLSCSPISGHRSVSWYQQTPGQGLQFLFEYFSETQRNKGNFPGRFSGRQFSNSRSEMNVSTLELGDSALYLCASSPGNQGNTEAFFGQGTRLTVV.

The chain couples TRBV5-1 to TRBJ2-7; maybe TRBD2 (6 bases). Germline V lookup: CDR1 SGHRS, CDR2 YFSETQ. The CDR3 is 14 residues long. Between the trimmed V and J ends, which lost 3 bases and 2 bases, there was a span of 12 bases. In DNA form, the CDR3 reads TGCGCCAGCAGCTGGGGGGATTTAACCTACGAGCAGTACTTC. This sequence encodes CASSWGDLTYEQYF. The variable domain in full, completed from reference TRBV5-1 and TRBJ2-7, reads KAGVTQTPRYLIKTRGQQVTLSCSPISGHRSVSWYQQTPGQGLQFLFEYFSETQRNKGNFPGRFSGRQFSNSRSEMNVSTLELGDSALYLCASSWGDLTYEQYFGPGTRLTVT.

The chain uses TRBV2 and TRBJ1-4, with 9 bases identical to TRBD1. This CDR3 comprises 19 residues. The ends lost 2 bases at V and 0 bases at J; junction bases unmatched: 10. CDR1 is SNHLY, CDR2 FYNNEI, per germline. As DNA, the CDR3 is TGTGCCAGCAGTGAATCGAATCGGGACAGGGTTTCAACTAATGAAAAACTGTTTTTT. It encodes CASSESNRDRVSTNEKLFF.

CDR3 amino acids: CASSPPGGGGLTSEQYF. The DNA of the CDR3 is TGTGCCAGCAGCCCACCCGGGGGCGGAGGTCTTACGAGCGAGCAGTACTTC. V is TRBV9 and J is TRBJ2-7, with D perhaps being TRBD1 or TRBD2 (6 bases each). This CDR3 is 17 amino acids long. Germline-derived CDR1 and CDR2 are SGDLS and YYNGEE. V lost 4 bases, J lost 6 bases, and 26 bases lay in between.

This clone was observed a few times. The rearrangement joins TRBV27 to TRBJ2-1; D not certain. V shed 5 bases and J shed 4 bases, with 9 bases lying between them. Germline values: CDR1 MNHEY, CDR2 SMNVEV (reference sequence). This CDR3 spans 13 amino acids. The CDR3, as DNA: TGTGCCAGCAGTCTTAACATTTACAATGAGCAGTTCTTC. It specifies CASSLNIYNEQFF.

V is TRBV7-2 and J is TRBJ2-1; 7 nucleotides line up with TRBD2. Trimming cost V 5 bases and J 8 bases; bases outside gene matches: 12. This CDR3 is 15 amino acids long. Germline values: CDR1 SGHTA, CDR2 FQGNSA. CDR3 DNA: TGTGCCAGCAGCCCAGAGGGCGGGAGTGGGTATGAGCAGTTCTTC. As protein: CASSPEGGSGYEQFF. Full variable domain (remainder filled in from reference TRBV7-2 and TRBJ2-1): GAGVSQSPSNKVTEKGKDVELRCDPISGHTALYWYRQSLGQGLEFLIYFQGNSAPDKSGLPSDRFSAERTGGSVSTLTIQRTQQEDSAVYLCASSPEGGSGYEQFFGPGTRLTVL.

This chain uses TRBV7-6 with TRBJ2-2; D perhaps matches TRBD1 (6 bases). Germline V CDR1 and CDR2: SGHVS, FNYEAQ. This CDR3 region has 15 residues. V was cut by 4 bases and J by 6 bases, with 15 bases left in between. The CDR3 sequence: CASSYRSPGAGELFF. In DNA, the CDR3 is TGTGCCAGCAGCTACAGGTCCCCAGGGGCCGGGGAGCTGTTTTTT.

The rearrangement links TRBV4-1 to TRBJ1-3; 10 bases map to TRBD1. The germline V gene encodes CDR1 MGHRA and CDR2 YSYEKL. This CDR3 comprises 16 residues. J lost 2 bases, V lost 4 bases, and 5 bases had no gene match. CDR3 DNA: TGCGCCAGCAGCCCCCGGGACAGGGGCACTGGAAACACCATATATTTT. This translates into CASSPRDRGTGNTIYF.

The J gene is TRBJ2-2, the V gene TRBV6-6; possible D gene TRBD1, 6 bases. The CDR3 sequence is 15 residues long. Trimming stripped 6 bases from V and 1 base from J, with 12 bases between. CDR1 and CDR2 (germline): MNHNY, SVGAGI (reference sequence). This CDR3 is CASRLPGQNTGELFF. The DNA for the CDR3 is TGTGCCAGCAGACTCCCGGGACAGAACACCGGGGAGCTGTTTTTT.

This clone showed up just a few times. This sequence joins TRBV2 and TRBJ2-2; 9 bases map to TRBD1. In germline, CDR1 is SNHLY, CDR2 FYNNEI. The CDR3 covers 14 residues. Unmatched junction bases numbered 5, after V lost 6 bases and J lost 6 bases. CDR3 amino acids: CASSATGGPGELFF. The CDR3 nucleotides are TGTGCCAGCAGCGCTACAGGGGGCCCCGGGGAGCTGTTTTTT.

The chain recombines TRBV5-1 with TRBJ1-2; 10 nucleotides line up with TRBD1. The CDR3 has 17 residues. V dropped 6 bases and J dropped 5; count of bases not matched to a gene: 16. Germline CDR1 SGHRS, CDR2 YFSETQ. CDR3 DNA sequence: TGCGCCAGCACCGCGTCGACAGGGGGCTTTAGGCTATATGGCTACACCTTC. Residues: CASTASTGGFRLYGYTF. The full variable domain, with the rest looked up from reference TRBV5-1 and TRBJ1-2, is KAGVTQTPRYLIKTRGQQVTLSCSPISGHRSVSWYQQTPGQGLQFLFEYFSETQRNKGNFPGRFSGRQFSNSRSEMNVSTLELGDSALYLCASTASTGGFRLYGYTFGSGTRLTVV.